The source of this T cell receptor beta chain is a study of blood T cell repertoires in COVID-19. Across the whole study: T cells, B-cell-depleted T cells, or PBMCs provided the cDNA or gDNA that served as material.

The CDR3 runs 18 residues. Per the germline V gene, CDR1 is LGHDT and CDR2 is YNNKEL (reference sequence). J gave up 3 bases and V 3 bases, and 13 bases lay outside the gene matches. Under the authors' procedure: For nucleated cells, counts were estimated from reference gene primer amplification. Only in-frame clones appear in the TCRdb table, and some are missing; sequencing was by immunoSEQ multiplex PCR. V and J calls and clone size are copied from that table; D and trimming were computed from the DNA. Counted here are 100,000 to 150,000 clones, around nine tenths occurring once; the ten biggest clones make up 7.6%.

This sequence originates from a middle-aged man with acute or convalescent COVID-19. This rearrangement joins TRBV3-1 (or the pseudogene TRBV3-2) to TRBJ2-5; 10 bases match TRBD2. Sequencing was carried out using peripheral blood. CDR3 region: CASSQRGASGRRKETQYF. The CDR3 coding sequence is TGTGCCAGCAGCCAGCGCGGGGCTAGCGGGAGAAGGAAAGAGACCCAGTACTTC.